These 27 T cell receptor beta chains were sequenced from one sample in a study of control samples from healthy donors and cancer patients. Only in-frame clones appear in the TCRdb table, and some are missing; sequencing was by immunoSEQ multiplex PCR. The sample has 65,000 to 95,000 clones, around nine tenths seen once. Sequencing input: blood. Receptors originate from a man aged 45-60 years in good health.

The genes are TRBV5-6 and TRBJ1-2; D possibly corresponds to TRBD1 (6 bases). With 0 bases removed from V and 7 bases from J, the gap between germline ends came to 10 bases. The germline gives CDR1 SGHDT, CDR2 YYEEEE. This CDR3 has 13 amino acids. The CDR3 loop reads CASSLAGASGYTF. In DNA, the CDR3 is TGTGCCAGCAGCTTGGCAGGGGCCTCTGGCTACACCTTC.

J is TRBJ2-5 and V is TRBV5-1; no clear D gene. V dropped 6 bases and J dropped 2 bases, with 14 bases sitting between them. This CDR3 has 14 amino acids. Germline CDR1 SGHRS, CDR2 YFSETQ. DNA for the CDR3: TGCGCCAGCACCGTATCGACCCCACAAGAGACCCAGTACTTC. Translation gives CASTVSTPQETQYF.

The chain combines TRBV19 with TRBJ1-3; possibly TRBD1 for D (6 bases). The CDR3 covers 13 residues. The germline V and J ends were trimmed by 8 bases and 0 bases, with 8 bases remaining between them. CDR1 is LNHDA, CDR2 SQIVND, per germline (reference sequence). CDR3 protein: CASQTGSGNTIYF. CDR3 in DNA: TGTGCCAGTCAGACAGGCTCTGGAAACACCATATATTTT.

DNA for the CDR3: TGTGCCACCAGTGATGTCCCCCCAGGGAGAGACGGGGAGCTGTTTTTT. The encoded protein is CATSDVPPGRDGELFF. The chain uses TRBV24-1 and TRBJ2-2, with D possibly called TRBD1 or TRBD2 (5 bases each). The CDR3 loop spans 16 amino acids. The ends were cut back, 3 bases at V and 7 bases at J, with 17 bases in the middle. CDR1 is KGHDR, CDR2 SFDVKD, per germline.

The chain recombines TRBV7-2 with TRBJ2-3; D is perhaps TRBD1 (5 bases). Per germline, CDR1 SGHTA and CDR2 FQGNSA. The V and J ends lost 2 bases and 4 bases respectively, with 16 bases between them. This CDR3 spans 16 amino acids. CDR3 region: CASSLLGLLGADTQYF. In nucleotides, the CDR3 is TGTGCCAGCAGCTTACTGGGCCTCCTAGGGGCAGATACGCAGTATTTT.

The chain employs TRBV5-1 and TRBJ2-3, with 9 bases lining up with TRBD1. After removal of 0 bases from V and 3 bases from J, the junction contained 5 bases not matched to a gene. The CDR3 has 16 residues. Per the germline V gene, CDR1 is SGHRS and CDR2 is YFSETQ. CDR3 nucleotide sequence: TGCGCCAGCAGCTTGGAAGGGGGGACAGGGACAGATACGCAGTATTTT. Protein: CASSLEGGTGTDTQYF.

The chain recombines TRBV27 with TRBJ2-3; 10 nucleotides align to TRBD2. Germline loops: CDR1 MNHEY, CDR2 SMNVEV (reference sequence). The CDR3 has 14 residues. V gave up 2 bases and J gave up 8 bases; unmatched junction bases: 4. The CDR3 loop is CASSLRLAGVTQYF. The DNA for the CDR3 is TGTGCCAGCAGTTTACGGCTAGCGGGGGTTACGCAGTATTTT.

The V and J genes are TRBV7-9 and TRBJ1-6; D is uncertain. This CDR3 region has 12 residues. V was clipped by 4 bases and J by 10 bases, with 8 bases between them. From germline, CDR1 is SEHNR and CDR2 FQNEAQ (reference sequence). In nucleotides, the CDR3 is TGTGCCAGCAGCTCAGGCGAGTCACCCCTCCACTTT. This sequence encodes CASSSGESPLHF.

This clone has only one observation. V and J are TRBV19 and TRBJ1-3; D gene ambiguous. This CDR3 has 14 amino acids. Germline assignment: CDR1 LNHDA and CDR2 SQIVND (reference sequence). V was clipped by 3 bases and J by 7 bases, with 13 bases between them. CDR3 nucleotides: TGTGCCAGTAGTATGAGCGCGGTTCGGAACACCATATATTTT. It yields the protein CASSMSAVRNTIYF. The variable domain in full, completed from reference TRBV19 and TRBJ1-3, reads DGGITQSPKYLFRKEGQNVTLSCEQNLNHDAMYWYRQDPGQGLRLIYYSQIVNDFQKGDIAEGYSVSREKKESFPLTVTSAQKNPTAFYLCASSMSAVRNTIYFGEGSWLTVV.

The V call is TRBV6-5, the J call TRBJ1-2; 7 bases agree with TRBD1. After removal of 5 bases from V and 4 bases from J, the junction contained 4 bases not matched to a gene. CDR3 length equals 13 residues. The germline V gene encodes CDR1 MNHEY and CDR2 SVGAGI. The CDR3 sequence is CASSQGVSYGYTF. The CDR3 bases are TGTGCCAGCAGTCAGGGGGTGAGCTATGGCTACACCTTC.

The chain recombines TRBV5-1 with TRBJ1-5; D perhaps matches TRBD1 (6 bases). Trimming took 7 bases from V and 1 from J, leaving 15 bases between them. The CDR3 length is 15 residues. Germline assignment: CDR1 SGHRS and CDR2 YFSETQ. CDR3 coding DNA: TGCGCCAGCCGGGAGGGGGGTGGCAGCAATCAGCCCCAGCATTTT. Protein sequence: CASREGGGSNQPQHF. Variable domain in full (rest from reference TRBV5-1 and TRBJ1-5): KAGVTQTPRYLIKTRGQQVTLSCSPISGHRSVSWYQQTPGQGLQFLFEYFSETQRNKGNFPGRFSGRQFSNSRSEMNVSTLELGDSALYLCASREGGGSNQPQHFGDGTRLSIL.

V usage is TRBV19 and J usage is TRBJ2-7, with D perhaps matching TRBD2 (9 bases). The V end lost 9 bases, the J end lost 0 bases, and 27 bases lay between the germline ends. This CDR3 has 18 residues. Germline CDR1 and CDR2: LNHDA and SQIVND (reference sequence). The CDR3 DNA follows: TGTGCCAGCCGACCAGGGGGCGCGGTAGCGGGGGTCTCCTACGAGCAGTACTTC. Translated, it gives CASRPGGAVAGVSYEQYF.

This clone was counted a few times. The CDR3 DNA reads TGTGCCAGCGGCCTTGCGAAGAACACCGGGGAGCTGTTTTTT. This codes for CASGLAKNTGELFF. The genes are TRBV6-5 and TRBJ2-2; D uncertain. V was clipped by 8 bases and J by 1 base, with 11 bases between them. Germline lookup yields CDR1 MNHEY and CDR2 SVGAGI. The CDR3 spans 14 residues.

V usage is TRBV5-8 and J usage is TRBJ1-6; the D gene is possibly TRBD1 (5 bases). The V gene's germline CDR1 is SGHTS and CDR2 YDEGEE. Trimming removed 6 bases at V and 13 bases at J, with 11 bases between. This CDR3 has 11 amino acids. This chain's CDR3 is CASTTRGPLHF. The CDR3 nucleotides read TGTGCCAGCACCACCCGGGGGCCCCTCCACTTT.

The chain uses TRBV30 and TRBJ1-4; 7 bases fit TRBD1. The CDR3 loop spans 17 amino acids. The ends lost 1 base at V and 4 bases at J; junction bases unmatched: 12. Germline CDR1 is GTSNPN and CDR2 is SVGIG (reference sequence). CDR3 nucleotides: TGTGCCTGGAGTGACAAAAACCGGGACAGATATAATGAAAAACTGTTTTTT. Protein sequence: CAWSDKNRDRYNEKLFF.

Here the CDR3 reads CASSLDFLLGGRYF. The CDR3 coding sequence is TGTGCCAGCAGCTTAGATTTTCTTTTGGGAGGGAGGTACTTC. V gene TRBV11-2 combines with J gene TRBJ2-7; 7 bases match TRBD2. The CDR3 consists of 14 residues. Looked up from germline, CDR1 is SGHAT and CDR2 is FQNNGV. V was clipped by 0 bases and J by 12 bases; unmatched bases: 11.

The chain is built from TRBV10-3 and TRBJ1-3; D gene ambiguous. CDR1 and CDR2 from the germline V gene are ENHRY and SYGVKD. The CDR3 contains 14 residues. Trimming shortened V by 2 bases and J by 7 bases, and 12 bases separated the two germline ends. CDR3 in amino acids: CAISEPRAANTIYF. In nucleotides, the CDR3 is TGTGCCATCAGTGAGCCTCGGGCGGCGAACACCATATATTTT.

CDR3 region: CASSPDRASNQPQHF. The DNA for the CDR3 is TGTGCCAGCAGCCCCGACAGAGCTAGCAATCAGCCCCAGCATTTT. The chain is built from TRBV7-8 and TRBJ1-5; D is possibly TRBD1 (5 bases). The length of the CDR3 is 15 residues. Trimming removed 5 bases at V and 0 bases at J, with 11 bases between. The germline CDR1 and CDR2 sequences are SGHVS and FQNEAQ.

The rearrangement links TRBV24-1 to TRBJ1-2, with D unclear. Germline V CDR1 and CDR2: KGHDR, SFDVKD. CDR3 length: 18 amino acids. The V gene lost 2 bases and the J gene lost 4 bases, with 22 bases spanning the gap. The CDR3 sequence is CATSDSIIQRNLGYGYTF. The CDR3 DNA follows: TGTGCCACCAGTGATTCAATCATCCAAAGGAACTTAGGCTATGGCTACACCTTC.

The chain combines TRBV7-2 with TRBJ2-5; the D gene is possibly TRBD1 (6 bases). The germline gives CDR1 SGHTA, CDR2 FQGNSA. The CDR3 runs 13 residues. V was shortened by 5 bases and J by 1 base, with 8 bases between the two germline ends. The CDR3 region has the DNA TGTGCCAGCAGCCAGGGGTTCCAAGAGACCCAGTACTTC. Translation gives CASSQGFQETQYF.

The chain combines TRBV19 with TRBJ2-1, with TRBD2 matching 13 bases. This CDR3 is built from 18 residues. With 3 bases clipped from V and 4 bases from J, the junction kept 9 bases outside the gene matches. The germline V gene encodes CDR1 LNHDA and CDR2 SQIVND (reference sequence). CDR3 nucleotide sequence: TGTGCCAGTAGTATTCCCCTCCGGGGACTAGCGGGGTACAATGAGCAGTTCTTC. Translating gives CASSIPLRGLAGYNEQFF.

The rearrangement links TRBV20-1 to TRBJ1-5; TRBD1 matches at 8 bases. In germline, CDR1 is DFQATT, CDR2 SNEGSKA (reference sequence). The CDR3 totals 17 residues. With 3 bases clipped from V and 1 base from J, the junction kept 11 bases outside the gene matches. For the CDR3, the DNA is TGCAGTGCTAGTAACGGGGCGACAGGGGCGAGCAATCAGCCCCAGCATTTT. Translated, it gives CSASNGATGASNQPQHF.

CDR3 coding DNA: TGTGCCAGCAGCTTATTGTATGGAAACACCATATATTTT. Amino acid sequence: CASSLLYGNTIYF. The rearrangement uses TRBV7-2 and TRBJ1-3; D remains unclear. This CDR3 is 13 amino acids long. The germline V gene encodes CDR1 SGHTA and CDR2 FQGNSA. Trimming pared 2 bases from V and 3 bases from J, leaving 5 bases between. The whole variable domain, filled in from reference TRBV7-2 and TRBJ1-3, reads GAGVSQSPSNKVTEKGKDVELRCDPISGHTALYWYRQSLGQGLEFLIYFQGNSAPDKSGLPSDRFSAERTGGSVSTLTIQRTQQEDSAVYLCASSLLYGNTIYFGEGSWLTVV.

The genes are TRBV7-2 and TRBJ2-7; 10 nucleotides align to TRBD2. Germline lookup yields CDR1 SGHTA and CDR2 FQGNSA. Germline trimming cut 2 bases from V and 4 bases from J; bases unmatched to any gene: 5. This CDR3 has 15 amino acids. The CDR3 region has the DNA TGTGCCAGCAGCTTAATGGGTAGCGGGGGGTACGAGCAGTACTTC. This encodes CASSLMGSGGYEQYF.

The CDR3 region is CASSLFPDHTDTQYF. The CDR3 nucleotides are TGTGCCAGCAGCTTATTCCCAGACCACACAGATACGCAGTATTTT. The chain combines TRBV7-8 with TRBJ2-3, with D hard to call. This CDR3 spans 15 amino acids. Germline V gives CDR1 SGHVS, CDR2 FQNEAQ. Trimming cost V 2 bases and J 2 bases, with 11 bases left between them.

J is TRBJ2-1 and V is TRBV7-6; possible D gene TRBD1, 5 bases. V gave up 4 bases and J gave up 1 base, with 11 bases separating them. CDR1 and CDR2 from the germline V gene are SGHVS and FNYEAQ. This CDR3 comprises 15 residues. The CDR3 sequence: CASSSYRTSYNEQFF. CDR3 in DNA: TGTGCCAGCAGCTCTTACAGGACGTCCTACAATGAGCAGTTCTTC.

The chain has TRBV6-5 and TRBJ2-2; D tentatively reads TRBD1 or TRBD2 (5 bases each). The length of the CDR3 is 15 residues. The V and J ends lost 5 bases and 4 bases respectively, with 14 bases between them. In germline, CDR1 is MNHEY, CDR2 SVGAGI. As DNA, the CDR3 is TGTGCCAGCAGTCGACCTTCAGGGACCACCGGGGAGCTGTTTTTT. The encoded protein is CASSRPSGTTGELFF.